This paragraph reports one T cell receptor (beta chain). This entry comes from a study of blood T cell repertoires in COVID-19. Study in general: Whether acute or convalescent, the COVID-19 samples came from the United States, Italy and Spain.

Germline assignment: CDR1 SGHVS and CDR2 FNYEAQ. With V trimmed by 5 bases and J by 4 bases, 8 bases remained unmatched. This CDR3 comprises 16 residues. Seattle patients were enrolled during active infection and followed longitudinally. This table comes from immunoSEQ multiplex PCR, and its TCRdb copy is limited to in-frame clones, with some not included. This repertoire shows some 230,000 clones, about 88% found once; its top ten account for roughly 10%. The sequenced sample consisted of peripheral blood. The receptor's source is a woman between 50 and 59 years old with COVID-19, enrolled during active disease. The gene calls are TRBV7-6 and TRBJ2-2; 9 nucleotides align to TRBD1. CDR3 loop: CASSTRQGVGTGELFF. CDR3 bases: TGTGCCAGCAGCACCAGACAGGGGGTTGGCACCGGGGAGCTGTTTTTT.